The 25 T cell receptor beta chains below were found in one sample sequenced in a study of blood T cell repertoires in COVID-19. Some clones are missing from TCRdb's copy, which holds only in-frame ones; the method was immunoSEQ multiplex PCR. The sample has over 120,000 clones, around 86% seen once. The sample consisted of peripheral blood. The receptors were sampled from a man in his fifties who had recovered from COVID-19.

This sequence joins TRBV4-2 and TRBJ2-7; 10 bases map to TRBD2. Trimming at V came to 1 base and at J to 4 bases, leaving 4 bases not matched to a gene. CDR3 length equals 15 residues. Per the germline V gene, CDR1 is LGHNA and CDR2 is YNFKEQ. This chain's CDR3 is CASSQASGGQYEQYF. DNA of the CDR3: TGTGCCAGCAGCCAAGCTAGCGGGGGCCAATACGAGCAGTACTTC.

The chain has TRBV11-2 and TRBJ1-1; the D is unclear. The CDR3 is 15 amino acids. V lost 0 bases and J lost 5, with 13 bases in between. From germline, CDR1 is SGHAT and CDR2 FQNNGV. The CDR3 loop is CASSLEKVRGTEAFF. The CDR3 nucleotides are TGTGCCAGCAGCTTAGAGAAGGTACGGGGAACTGAAGCTTTCTTT.

CDR3 region: CASSPPGDTRDTGELFF. CDR3 in DNA: TGTGCCAGTAGTCCCCCTGGGGATACTAGGGACACCGGGGAGCTGTTTTTT. The V gene is TRBV19, the J gene TRBJ2-2; TRBD2 is a possible D gene (5 bases). The CDR3 length is 17 residues. The germline V gene has CDR1 LNHDA and CDR2 SQIVND (reference sequence). Deletions cut 5 bases from V and 3 bases from J, with 19 bases between.

This chain joins TRBV6-5 and TRBJ1-6; 7 nucleotides line up with TRBD1. From germline, CDR1 is MNHEY and CDR2 SVGAGI. After removal of 4 bases from V and 7 bases from J, the junction contained 1 base not matched to a gene. This CDR3 spans 13 amino acids. CDR3 residues: CASSLTGNSPLHF. CDR3 nucleotides: TGTGCCAGCAGTTTGACAGGGAATTCACCCCTCCACTTT.

This chain connects TRBV5-1 to TRBJ1-1; no definite D call. Trimming removed 1 base from V and 1 base from J, with 11 bases in between. The CDR3 sequence is 15 residues long. Germline CDR1 SGHRS, CDR2 YFSETQ. The CDR3 nucleotides read TGCGCCAGCAGCTTGAACCCGGTCGAGAACACTGAAGCTTTCTTT. This encodes CASSLNPVENTEAFF.

The chain recombines TRBV2 with TRBJ2-5; 9 bases match TRBD1. The germline V gene encodes CDR1 SNHLY and CDR2 FYNNEI. Trimming took 3 bases from V and 5 from J; bases not matched to a gene: 10. This CDR3 has 16 amino acids. The CDR3 region has the DNA TGTGCCAGCAGTGATAACAGGGGGCGTATGTCGGAGACCCAGTACTTC. This encodes CASSDNRGRMSETQYF.

This chain links TRBV2 with TRBJ2-7, with D possibly matching TRBD1 (5 bases). The germline V and J ends were trimmed by 8 bases and 7 bases, with 18 bases remaining between them. The CDR3 loop spans 13 amino acids. The germline V gene encodes CDR1 SNHLY and CDR2 FYNNEI. The CDR3 loop reads CASGQLQSGEQYF. In DNA form, the CDR3 reads TGTGCCAGCGGGCAACTCCAGTCAGGGGAGCAGTACTTC.

This chain connects TRBV2 to TRBJ1-6; 7 bases match TRBD1. The germline gives CDR1 SNHLY, CDR2 FYNNEI. The CDR3 consists of 18 residues. The junction had 16 bases not matched to a gene; V was cut back by 4 bases and J by 7 bases. CDR3 bases: TGTGCCAGCAGTGGGGGTCCCCGGGAACAGGGGTGGAATTCACCCCTCCACTTT. Its protein is CASSGGPREQGWNSPLHF.

The V call is TRBV11-2, the J call TRBJ1-1; possibly TRBD1 for D (5 bases). The CDR3 is 15 residues long. The V end lost 2 bases, the J end lost 4 bases, and 14 bases lay between the germline ends. Germline values: CDR1 SGHAT, CDR2 FQNNGV. For the CDR3, the DNA is TGTGCCAGCAGCTTACTTTGGGGCGGTACCACTGAAGCTTTCTTT. This translates into CASSLLWGGTTEAFF.

The gene calls are TRBV7-3 and TRBJ2-1; 11 positions match TRBD2. V lost 0 bases and J lost 4; bases outside the gene matches: 5. This CDR3 is built from 17 residues. CDR1 is SGHTA and CDR2 is FQGTGA in the germline V gene. CDR3 region: CASSLTSGGALYNEQFF. The CDR3 DNA reads as TGTGCCAGCAGCTTAACTAGCGGGGGGGCCTTGTACAATGAGCAGTTCTTC.

The chain has TRBV19 and TRBJ1-1, with D hard to call. Per the germline V gene, CDR1 is LNHDA and CDR2 is SQIVND (reference sequence). V gave up 1 base and J gave up 2 bases, with 5 bases separating them. The CDR3 loop spans 13 amino acids. This CDR3 reads CASSIALNTEAFF. The CDR3 region has the DNA TGTGCCAGTAGTATAGCTCTCAACACTGAAGCTTTCTTT.

The CDR3 region is CSASGAGGPRGETQYF. CDR3 bases: TGCAGTGCTAGTGGGGCGGGGGGGCCCAGAGGCGAGACCCAGTACTTC. The chain carries TRBV20-1 and TRBJ2-5; TRBD2 aligns across 9 bases. Germline V gene lookup returns CDR1 DFQATT and CDR2 SNEGSKA (reference sequence). J was trimmed by 5 bases and V by 3 bases; bases with no gene match: 13. The CDR3 runs 16 residues.

The chain employs TRBV6-6 and TRBJ2-5, with 10 bases identical to TRBD1. V shed 2 bases and J 2 bases; nucleotides not matched to a gene: 5. The germline V gene has CDR1 MNHNY and CDR2 SVGAGI (reference sequence). This CDR3 is built from 16 residues. Here the CDR3 DNA reads TGTGCCAGCAGTTACCCCCCGGACAGGGGGCAAGAGACCCAGTACTTC. This encodes CASSYPPDRGQETQYF.

This clone occurred a few times. The chain uses TRBV6-2 or TRBV6-3 and TRBJ1-5; D gene unclear. Trimming removed 4 bases at V and 1 base at J, with 11 bases between. CDR3 length: 15 residues. Germline-derived CDR1 and CDR2 are MNHEY and SVGEGT. CDR3 sequence: CASSSERLSNQPQHF. The CDR3 nucleotides read TGTGCCAGCAGTTCCGAAAGACTGAGCAATCAGCCCCAGCATTTT.

This clone was seen just once. This sequence joins TRBV4-1 and TRBJ1-1; the D gene is possibly TRBD1 (5 bases). The CDR3 is made up of 17 amino acids. Germline CDR1 MGHRA, CDR2 YSYEKL. Trimming stripped 1 base from V and 2 bases from J, with 17 bases between. For the CDR3, the DNA is TGCGCCAGCAGCCAAGCAGACAGCCCAGCTCTAAACACTGAAGCTTTCTTT. It yields the protein CASSQADSPALNTEAFF.

This CDR3 reads CASSPGTDPNTEAFF. The CDR3 DNA reads TGTGCCAGTAGTCCTGGGACAGACCCGAACACTGAAGCTTTCTTT. The chain couples TRBV19 to TRBJ1-1; TRBD1 agrees at 7 bases. V was clipped by 5 bases and J by 1 base; unmatched bases: 7. Germline loops: CDR1 LNHDA, CDR2 SQIVND (reference sequence). The CDR3 has 15 amino acids.

This sequence joins TRBV7-2 and TRBJ2-3, with D hard to call. V lost 6 bases to trimming and J lost 6 bases, with 13 bases between them. CDR1 and CDR2 from the germline V gene are SGHTA and FQGNSA. The CDR3 totals 13 residues. CDR3 nucleotide sequence: TGTGCCAGCAGACCTCAAATTGAGGATACGCAGTATTTT. This sequence encodes CASRPQIEDTQYF.

The V gene is TRBV18, the J gene TRBJ2-5, with D unresolved. The V and J ends lost 5 bases and 3 bases respectively, with 4 bases between them. There are 11 residues in the CDR3. CDR1 and CDR2 from the germline V gene are KGHSH and LQKENI. The CDR3 loop is CASSSEETQYF. The CDR3 bases are TGTGCCAGCTCATCTGAAGAGACCCAGTACTTC.

The chain carries TRBV5-6 and TRBJ2-3, with a tentative D call TRBD2 (5 bases). The germline CDR1 and CDR2 sequences are SGHDT and YYEEEE. V was cut by 2 bases and J by 5 bases, with 12 bases left in between. This CDR3 is 14 amino acids long. The CDR3 reads CASSLLGPGDTQYF. In DNA form, the CDR3 reads TGTGCCAGCAGCTTACTAGGCCCTGGAGATACGCAGTATTTT.

The rearrangement links TRBV7-2 to TRBJ2-1, with D perhaps TRBD2 (6 bases). CDR3 length equals 16 residues. V dropped 3 bases and J dropped 0 bases, with 12 bases sitting between them. Germline V gene lookup returns CDR1 SGHTA and CDR2 FQGNSA. CDR3: CASSLSRDFSYNEQFF. The CDR3 DNA reads as TGTGCCAGCAGCTTGAGTCGGGACTTCTCCTACAATGAGCAGTTCTTC. Together with reference TRBV7-2 and TRBJ2-1, the CDR3 gives the full variable domain: GAGVSQSPSNKVTEKGKDVELRCDPISGHTALYWYRQSLGQGLEFLIYFQGNSAPDKSGLPSDRFSAERTGGSVSTLTIQRTQQEDSAVYLCASSLSRDFSYNEQFFGPGTRLTVL.

The V and J genes are TRBV11-2 and TRBJ1-2; 9 nucleotides agree with TRBD1. CDR1 and CDR2 (germline): SGHAT, FQNNGV. J gave up 3 bases and V 5 bases, and 10 bases lay outside the gene matches. The CDR3 sequence is 16 residues long. The CDR3 DNA follows: TGTGCCAGCAGCCCAGTCAGGCGACAGGGGGACTATGGCTACACCTTC. It specifies CASSPVRRQGDYGYTF.

The chain couples TRBV6-5 to TRBJ1-1, with 7 nucleotides matching TRBD1. With V trimmed by 6 bases and J by 3 bases, 10 bases remained unmatched. The V gene's germline CDR1 is MNHEY and CDR2 SVGAGI. This CDR3 contains 15 residues. The CDR3 sequence: CASRPDRVIDTEAFF. The CDR3 nucleotides read TGTGCCAGCAGACCCGACAGGGTTATAGACACTGAAGCTTTCTTT.

The chain uses TRBV5-1 and TRBJ2-5; 8 bases match TRBD1. Germline V CDR1 and CDR2: SGHRS, YFSETQ. This CDR3 has 14 residues. Trimming removed 4 bases from V and 5 bases from J; junction bases left unmatched: 7. CDR3 bases: TGCGCCAGCAGCGTGACAGGGGTCGGGGAGACCCAGTACTTC. Protein sequence: CASSVTGVGETQYF.

The chain employs TRBV6-1 and TRBJ1-1; 9 nucleotides line up with TRBD1. This CDR3 comprises 18 residues. The trim removed 4 bases at V and 5 bases at J, leaving 17 bases unmatched. The germline V gene encodes CDR1 MNHNS and CDR2 SASEGT. CDR3 amino acids: CASSAQYVQGAQGTEAFF. CDR3 nucleotides: TGTGCCAGCAGTGCCCAATACGTACAGGGGGCGCAGGGTACTGAAGCTTTCTTT.

The genes are TRBV25-1 and TRBJ2-2; tentative D call: TRBD1 (6 bases). V lost 3 bases and J lost 5, with 19 bases in between. The CDR3 is made up of 17 amino acids. CDR1 MGHDK and CDR2 SYGVNS come from the germline V gene. CDR3 sequence: CASSDPQGRARTGELFF. CDR3 in DNA: TGTGCCAGCAGTGATCCACAGGGTAGAGCTAGGACCGGGGAGCTGTTTTTT.